This T cell receptor beta chain stems from a study of early T cells in non-severe SARS-CoV-2 infection. At the level of the study: Bulk RNA taken from unsorted whole blood was sequenced, leaving chains unpaired.

As part of library construction, unique molecular identifiers were attached to individual cDNA molecules. Each CDR3 protein is one row after TCRdb ran MiXCR on the 5' RACE reads. This repertoire shows tens of thousands of distinct CDR3 sequences, approximately 9.9% found once; its top ten account for under 15%. The germline V gene encodes CDR1 LGHDT and CDR2 YNNKEL (reference sequence). This CDR3 has 14 amino acids. Deletions cut 6 bases from V and 2 bases from J, with 14 bases between. Study conclusions and caveats: The VDJdb matching leaned toward anti-spike CD8 responses and overlooked private and CD4 specificities.

This clonotype was picked up many times. Antigen: not known. The source of this sequence is an adult who was a healthcare worker with PCR-confirmed SARS-CoV-2 infection or an uninfected control (not recorded which). The chain has TRBV3-1 and TRBJ2-7; D possibly corresponds to TRBD1 (6 bases). Sequences were obtained from whole blood. The CDR3 sequence is CASSYQGLPYEQYF. The CDR3 DNA follows: TGTGCCAGCAGTTACCAGGGGCTCCCCTACGAGCAGTACTTC.